The text below deals with one TCR beta chain. The data originate from a study of blood T cell repertoires in COVID-19. In terms of age and location, participants ranged from roughly 18 to 90 years and lived in about 25 US areas. Clinical history as reported by participants underpinned cohort assignment. This CDR3 is built from 12 residues. V was cut by 6 bases and J by 6 bases, with 12 bases left in between. As handled by the study authors: Estimated nucleated cell counts came from reference gene primer amplification. TCRdb's copy holds only in-frame clones and misses some; the assay was immunoSEQ multiplex PCR. The V and J calls and the clone size are those of that table, but D and trimming were determined from the DNA. Of a few hundred thousand clones in the sample, approximately 83% were seen once.

The sample comprised PBMCs or T cells enriched from blood (not recorded which). The chain uses TRBV12-3 or TRBV12-4 and TRBJ2-7; no firm D call. The clonotype comes from a man aged 30 to 45 who had recovered from COVID-19. CDR3 sequence reads: CASSPIGSEQYF. The CDR3 bases are TGTGCCAGCAGCCCCATTGGCAGCGAGCAGTACTTC.